This TCR beta chain was found in a study of control samples from healthy donors and cancer patients. Per germline, CDR1 MGHRA and CDR2 YSYEKL. There are 15 residues in the CDR3. Trimming cost V 1 base and J 7 bases, with 13 bases left between them. Repertoires were generated with immunoSEQ multiplex PCR, while TCRdb's copy carries only in-frame clones and drops some. This table holds 100,000 to 150,000 clones, about 90% found once. This sequence joins TRBV4-1 and TRBJ1-4; TRBD1 might be the D (5 bases). The origin of this receptor is a woman in her fifties or sixties in good health. Sequencing was done on a sample of blood. This CDR3 is CASSQGGGVGEKLFF. In DNA form, the CDR3 reads TGCGCCAGCAGCCAAGGAGGAGGGGTTGGTGAAAAACTGTTTTTT.